These 32 T cell receptor beta chains came from one sample sequenced in a study of cytomegalovirus exposure and HLA in healthy donors. PCR used 60 Vbeta primers and 13 Jbeta primers. The assay was immunoSEQ multiplex PCR, and TCRdb's table has in-frame clones only and misses some. Here the sample spans 100,000 or so clones, around 84% being singletons. The sequencing sample was made of PBMCs. The receptor set was obtained from a woman between 40 and 55 years old in good health and CMV-seropositive.

This clone appeared once. The genes are TRBV7-2 and TRBJ2-4; TRBD2 aligns across 9 bases. V lost 5 bases to trimming and J lost 8 bases; unmatched junction nucleotides: 7. The CDR3 has 14 residues. The germline gives CDR1 SGHTA, CDR2 FQGNSA. For the CDR3, the DNA is TGTGCCAGCAGCCTCGGGACTAGCTTGCACATTCAGTACTTC. Translating gives CASSLGTSLHIQYF. Using reference TRBV7-2 and TRBJ2-4 for the parts outside the CDR3, the full variable domain is GAGVSQSPSNKVTEKGKDVELRCDPISGHTALYWYRQSLGQGLEFLIYFQGNSAPDKSGLPSDRFSAERTGGSVSTLTIQRTQQEDSAVYLCASSLGTSLHIQYFGAGTRLSVL.

The J gene is TRBJ2-5, the V gene TRBV5-1, with 7 bases aligning to TRBD1. Unmatched junction bases numbered 9, after V lost 2 bases and J lost 2 bases. Germline assignment: CDR1 SGHRS and CDR2 YFSETQ. This CDR3 is 16 amino acids long. The CDR3 bases are TGCGCCAGCAGCTTTAACAGGGGCTCCGAACAAGAGACCCAGTACTTC. Its translation is CASSFNRGSEQETQYF.

This clone was counted only a few times. The chain recombines TRBV5-1 with TRBJ2-3; D is unclear. Trimming removed 0 bases from V and 2 bases from J, with 13 bases in between. The CDR3 length is 16 residues. Germline lookup yields CDR1 SGHRS and CDR2 YFSETQ. DNA of the CDR3: TGCGCCAGCAGCTTGGACGGTACCGCCTTCACAGATACGCAGTATTTT. Residues: CASSLDGTAFTDTQYF. The full variable domain, completed using reference TRBV5-1 and TRBJ2-3, is KAGVTQTPRYLIKTRGQQVTLSCSPISGHRSVSWYQQTPGQGLQFLFEYFSETQRNKGNFPGRFSGRQFSNSRSEMNVSTLELGDSALYLCASSLDGTAFTDTQYFGPGTRLTVL.

V is TRBV6-6 and J is TRBJ2-7; 7 bases are shared with TRBD2. This CDR3 is 14 amino acids long. Germline trimming cut 0 bases from V and 4 bases from J; bases unmatched to any gene: 3. Germline CDR1 reads MNHNY; CDR2 reads SVGAGI (reference sequence). The CDR3 coding sequence is TGTGCCAGCAGTTACTCGCTAGCGGAATACGAGCAGTACTTC. Protein sequence: CASSYSLAEYEQYF.

V gene TRBV5-1 combines with J gene TRBJ1-6; TRBD1 matches 11 bases. This CDR3 is built from 16 residues. After removal of 4 bases from V and 6 bases from J, the junction contained 6 bases not matched to a gene. Germline values: CDR1 SGHRS, CDR2 YFSETQ. The DNA of the CDR3 is TGCGCCAGCAGCGTCGGACAGGGGGCTTCTAATTCACCCCTCCACTTT. This sequence encodes CASSVGQGASNSPLHF.

V and J are TRBV19 and TRBJ2-1; weak D call: TRBD2 (7 bases). Germline CDR1 reads LNHDA; CDR2 reads SQIVND (reference sequence). V gave up 3 bases and J gave up 8 bases, with 17 bases separating them. The CDR3 loop spans 15 amino acids. CDR3 bases: TGTGCCAGTAGTATTATCGGGGGCGGGAGCGATGAGCAGTTCTTC. It translates to CASSIIGGGSDEQFF.

V gene TRBV5-6 combines with J gene TRBJ2-1; tentative D call: TRBD2 (6 bases). This CDR3 has 16 amino acids. Germline V CDR1 and CDR2: SGHDT, YYEEEE. The V gene lost 3 bases and the J gene lost 4 bases, with 17 bases spanning the gap. The CDR3 DNA is TGTGCCAGCAGCTCCCGCCTAGCGACAGCATACAATGAGCAGTTCTTC. The encoded protein is CASSSRLATAYNEQFF.

The rearrangement links TRBV11-1 to TRBJ2-7; 8 bases align to TRBD1. The germline V gene has CDR1 SGHAT and CDR2 FQDESV (reference sequence). The CDR3 extends over 14 amino acids. The V and J ends lost 4 bases and 5 bases, in that order; junction bases with no gene match: 7. The DNA for the CDR3 is TGTGCCAGCAGCTCAAGCAGGGGGCGCAACGAGCAGTACTTC. Encoded protein: CASSSSRGRNEQYF.

V and J are TRBV11-1 and TRBJ1-1; TRBD1 matches at 7 bases. Germline assignment: CDR1 SGHAT and CDR2 FQDESV (reference sequence). The CDR3 contains 13 residues. V shed 3 bases and J 7 bases; nucleotides not matched to a gene: 5. The CDR3 DNA follows: TGTGCCAGCAGCTTCCGACAGGGAGGTGAAGCTTTCTTT. This translates into CASSFRQGGEAFF.

A few counts support this clone. The V and J genes are TRBV6-1 and TRBJ1-4; D unclear. Germline V CDR1 and CDR2: MNHNS, SASEGT. V was shortened by 3 bases and J by 8 bases, with 10 bases between the two germline ends. CDR3 length equals 13 residues. CDR3 DNA sequence: TGTGCCAGCAGTGAGGCGCTGCGGGAAAAACTGTTTTTT. Encoded protein: CASSEALREKLFF.

The chain employs TRBV7-9 and TRBJ2-7, with 11 nucleotides matching TRBD1. The CDR3 consists of 18 residues. Per germline, CDR1 SEHNR and CDR2 FQNEAQ (reference sequence). The J segment lost 3 bases and the V segment lost 1 base, leaving 11 bases of the junction unmatched. The CDR3 sequence is CASSLEGGTGGRHYEQYF. DNA of the CDR3: TGTGCCAGCAGCTTAGAAGGTGGGACAGGGGGGCGGCACTACGAGCAGTACTTC. Variable domain in full (rest from reference TRBV7-9 and TRBJ2-7): DTGVSQNPRHKITKRGQNVTFRCDPISEHNRLYWYRQTLGQGPEFLTYFQNEAQLEKSRLLSDRFSAERPKGSFSTLEIQRTEQGDSAMYLCASSLEGGTGGRHYEQYFGPGTRLTVT.

This chain joins TRBV27 and TRBJ2-1; perhaps TRBD2 as D (5 bases). This CDR3 comprises 14 residues. V was clipped by 8 bases and J by 2 bases, with 13 bases between them. Looked up from germline, CDR1 is MNHEY and CDR2 is SMNVEV (reference sequence). The CDR3 here is CASLDGETYNEQFF. The DNA for the CDR3 is TGTGCCAGCCTTGATGGGGAGACCTACAATGAGCAGTTCTTC.

This chain joins TRBV28 and TRBJ1-2, with 10 bases matching TRBD1. The germline CDR1 and CDR2 sequences are MDHEN and SYDVKM. The CDR3 runs to 15 residues. J gave up 4 bases and V 6 bases, and 8 bases lay outside the gene matches. The CDR3 protein is CASRGTGVYPYGYTF. The CDR3 nucleotides read TGTGCCAGCAGAGGGACAGGGGTTTATCCCTATGGCTACACCTTC.

Only one count was recorded for this clone. V gene TRBV7-2 combines with J gene TRBJ1-5; D remains ambiguous. Trimming took 1 base from V and 2 from J, leaving 9 bases between them. CDR3 length: 15 residues. Germline CDR1 reads SGHTA; CDR2 reads FQGNSA. CDR3 amino acids: CASSLGESRNQPQHF. The CDR3 DNA follows: TGTGCCAGCAGCTTAGGGGAGTCTCGCAATCAGCCCCAGCATTTT.

This clone has a single count. The J gene is TRBJ2-3, the V gene TRBV5-4, with unresolved D. The germline V and J ends were trimmed by 0 bases and 4 bases, with 6 bases remaining between them. The germline V gene encodes CDR1 SGHNT and CDR2 YYREEE (reference sequence). The CDR3 totals 13 residues. This CDR3 reads CASSLESADTQYF. The DNA of the CDR3 is TGTGCCAGCAGCTTGGAGTCGGCAGATACGCAGTATTTT.

Of note for this clone: The same CDR3 arises from other DNA sequences in this sample as well. The chain employs TRBV2 and TRBJ2-7, with TRBD2 identical over 8 bases. V trimming: 7 bases; J trimming: 3 bases; junction bases outside the gene matches: 2. This CDR3 region has 12 residues. In germline, CDR1 is SNHLY, CDR2 FYNNEI. The CDR3 spells CASIGRGYEQYF. The CDR3 DNA reads as TGTGCCAGCATCGGGAGGGGCTACGAGCAGTACTTC.

This clone was counted a few times. The chain uses TRBV5-6 and TRBJ1-1, with D possibly TRBD1 on 5 matching bases. CDR1 is SGHDT, CDR2 YYEEEE, per germline. V was clipped by 5 bases and J by 3 bases, with 14 bases between them. The CDR3 is 14 amino acids. The CDR3 DNA reads TGTGCCAGCAGTGACGGGGGGGTGGACACTGAAGCTTTCTTT. Translated: CASSDGGVDTEAFF.

The chain carries TRBV19 and TRBJ1-2; D not certain. Trimming took off 8 bases at V and 5 bases at J, with 21 bases between the two ends. Germline V gives CDR1 LNHDA, CDR2 SQIVND (reference sequence). CDR3 size: 15 residues. The CDR3 here is CASPSRPGEAYGYTF. In DNA form, the CDR3 reads TGTGCCAGTCCTTCGCGACCCGGGGAGGCATATGGCTACACCTTC.

V usage is TRBV6-4 and J usage is TRBJ2-3, with D perhaps TRBD2 (5 bases). CDR1 is MRHNA, CDR2 SNTAGT, per germline. V was pared by 8 bases and J by 0 bases, with 9 bases between. This CDR3 comprises 13 residues. The CDR3 sequence: CASGRGSTDTQYF. CDR3 DNA sequence: TGTGCCAGCGGGCGCGGGAGCACAGATACGCAGTATTTT.

The genes are TRBV28 and TRBJ1-4, with 9 bases that match TRBD1. Trimming took 6 bases from V and 4 from J; bases not matched to a gene: 12. Per the germline V gene, CDR1 is MDHEN and CDR2 is SYDVKM. The CDR3 loop spans 17 amino acids. The chain's CDR3 is CASSPSGTGTYNEKLFF. CDR3 DNA: TGTGCCAGCAGCCCTTCCGGGACAGGGACCTATAATGAAAAACTGTTTTTT. Combining the CDR3 with reference TRBV28 and TRBJ1-4 gives the whole variable domain DVKVTQSSRYLVKRTGEKVFLECVQDMDHENMFWYRQDPGLGLRLIYFSYDVKMKEKGDIPEGYSVSREKKERFSLILESASTNQTSMYLCASSPSGTGTYNEKLFFGSGTQLSVL.

V gene TRBV4-3 combines with J gene TRBJ2-7; 9 bases align to TRBD2. With V trimmed by 4 bases and J by 4 bases, 8 bases remained unmatched. This CDR3 has 15 residues. Germline V gene sequence: CDR1 LGHNA, CDR2 YSLEER. The CDR3 loop reads CASSRRLAGGYEQYF. The DNA of the CDR3 is TGCGCCAGCAGCCGCCGACTGGCGGGAGGGTACGAGCAGTACTTC.

The V call is TRBV7-9, the J call TRBJ2-5; 12 bases agree with TRBD2. CDR3 length: 16 amino acids. The V gene end was trimmed by 3 bases and the J gene end by 1 base; junction bases not matched to a gene: 3. Germline V CDR1 and CDR2: SEHNR, FQNEAQ (reference sequence). CDR3 in DNA: TGTGCCAGCAGCTTTTTGGGACTAGCGGGCCAAGAGACCCAGTACTTC. As protein: CASSFLGLAGQETQYF.

CDR3 sequence (DNA): TGTGCCAGCAGGGGGCGCTTAAACACCGGGGAGCTGTTTTTT. This codes for CASRGRLNTGELFF. The rearrangement joins TRBV28 to TRBJ2-2, with D possibly matching TRBD1 (5 bases). CDR3 length: 14 residues. Trimming took 6 bases from V and 2 from J, leaving 10 bases between them. Germline CDR1 reads MDHEN; CDR2 reads SYDVKM.

This clone came up once. In the same sample, other DNA sequences code for this CDR3. The chain couples TRBV25-1 to TRBJ1-5; D is unclear. Trimming shortened V by 3 bases and J by 1 base, and 13 bases separated the two germline ends. Germline CDR1 MGHDK, CDR2 SYGVNS. This CDR3 comprises 16 residues. The CDR3 DNA reads TGTGCCAGCAGTGAGTTTAACTTCCTAAGCAATCAGCCCCAGCATTTT. Translation: CASSEFNFLSNQPQHF.

The gene calls are TRBV5-4 and TRBJ1-1; 7 nucleotides line up with TRBD1. Trimming cost V 2 bases and J 4 bases; bases outside gene matches: 8. The CDR3 loop spans 15 amino acids. Per the germline V gene, CDR1 is SGHNT and CDR2 is YYREEE (reference sequence). The CDR3 coding sequence is TGTGCCAGCAGCTTTCAGGGGGGTTTGGGCACTGAAGCTTTCTTT. Translation: CASSFQGGLGTEAFF.

The chain joins TRBV7-9 to TRBJ2-3, with 15 positions matching TRBD2. The CDR3 loop spans 15 amino acids. Germline CDR1 is SEHNR and CDR2 is FQNEAQ (reference sequence). The V and J ends lost 5 bases and 5 bases, in that order; junction bases with no gene match: 2. CDR3 coding DNA: TGTGCCAGCAGCCCGGGACTAGCGGGAGGAGATACGCAGTATTTT. Amino acid sequence: CASSPGLAGGDTQYF.

The rearrangement joins TRBV27 to TRBJ1-4, with D tentatively TRBD1 (5 bases). In germline, CDR1 is MNHEY, CDR2 SMNVEV (reference sequence). The CDR3 extends over 14 amino acids. The ends were cut back, 3 bases at V and 10 bases at J, with 15 bases in the middle. This chain's CDR3 is CASSFGQGLGKLFF. CDR3 in DNA: TGTGCCAGCAGTTTCGGGCAGGGTTTAGGAAAACTGTTTTTT.

The chain is built from TRBV18 and TRBJ1-5; the D gene is possibly TRBD1 (5 bases). The CDR3 contains 15 residues. The V and J ends lost 4 bases and 5 bases respectively, with 15 bases between them. The germline CDR1 and CDR2 sequences are KGHSH and LQKENI. The CDR3 sequence is CASSQRAGGDQPQHF. CDR3 sequence (DNA): TGTGCCAGCTCACAACGGGCGGGGGGGGATCAGCCCCAGCATTTT.

This chain uses TRBV2 with TRBJ1-3; possible D gene TRBD1, 5 bases. The germline gives CDR1 SNHLY, CDR2 FYNNEI. Trimming stripped 3 bases from V and 2 bases from J, with 11 bases between. CDR3 size: 15 residues. The CDR3 sequence: CASSELGGTGNTIYF. CDR3 DNA sequence: TGTGCCAGCAGTGAGCTGGGGGGAACTGGAAACACCATATATTTT.

The chain employs TRBV11-2 and TRBJ2-7; the match to TRBD1 covers 8 bases. This CDR3 is built from 15 residues. Germline lookup yields CDR1 SGHAT and CDR2 FQNNGV. Unmatched junction bases numbered 15, after V lost 5 bases and J lost 9 bases. The CDR3 spells CASSVRDRTPTGQYF. In DNA, the CDR3 is TGTGCCAGCAGCGTCCGGGACAGGACTCCTACTGGGCAGTACTTC.

This chain connects TRBV7-9 to TRBJ2-1, with a tentative D call TRBD2 (5 bases). This CDR3 spans 15 amino acids. Germline-derived CDR1 and CDR2 are SEHNR and FQNEAQ (reference sequence). Trimming stripped 5 bases from V and 8 bases from J, with 19 bases between. The CDR3: CASSPSRDIYDEQFF. The CDR3 DNA sequence: TGTGCCAGCAGCCCTTCCCGGGATATTTATGATGAGCAGTTCTTC.

Comments on this clone: This sample includes further DNA sequences coding for the same CDR3. V is TRBV5-1 and J is TRBJ2-1, with 11 bases fitting TRBD2. This CDR3 has 14 residues. V lost 3 bases and J lost 4; bases outside the gene matches: 0. Germline lookup yields CDR1 SGHRS and CDR2 YFSETQ. CDR3 nucleotides: TGCGCCAGCAGCTCTAGCGGGGGGTACAATGAGCAGTTCTTC. The encoded protein is CASSSSGGYNEQFF.